This T cell receptor (beta chain) was documented in a study of blood T cell repertoires in COVID-19. At the level of the study: T cells, B-cell-depleted T cells, or PBMCs provided the cDNA or gDNA that served as material.

Deletions cut 0 bases from V and 3 bases from J, with 9 bases between. Germline CDR1 SGHNT, CDR2 YYREEE (reference sequence). This CDR3 region has 15 residues. Original methodology: The assay estimated nucleated cells by amplifying reference gene primers. Repertoires were generated with immunoSEQ multiplex PCR, while TCRdb's copy carries only in-frame clones and drops some. The V and J calls and clone size are taken from that table; D and trimming were inferred from the DNA. The repertoire consists of approximately 200,000 clones, with 70% to 90% occurring once and the leading ten covering less than 1.5%.

Material for sequencing was PBMCs or T cells enriched from blood (not recorded which). The clonotype was recovered from a man aged 25-45 years who had recovered from COVID-19. This chain connects TRBV5-4 to TRBJ2-2, with TRBD2 as a possible D gene (6 bases). CDR3 nucleotide sequence: TGTGCCAGCAGCTTGGGGACTAAACACACCGGGGAGCTGTTTTTT. It translates to CASSLGTKHTGELFF. Full variable domain (remainder filled in from reference TRBV5-4 and TRBJ2-2): ETGVTQSPTHLIKTRGQQVTLRCSSQSGHNTVSWYQQALGQGPQFIFQYYREEENGRGNFPPRFSGLQFPNYSSELNVNALELDDSALYLCASSLGTKHTGELFFGEGSRLTVL.